Sequencing of this T cell receptor beta chain was carried out in a study of shared clonotypes between healthy human individuals. Turning to the study itself: Donors, aged 18 to 49, were a couple of women and a few men. Findings and caveats of the study: Specimens sampled were limited to blood, with tissue repertoires likely differing.

V dropped 1 base and J dropped 5 bases, with 5 bases sitting between them. The CDR3 length is 13 residues. Germline CDR1 reads SEHNR; CDR2 reads FQNEAQ (reference sequence). Splitting of each subset's genomic DNA was done evenly across several immunoSEQ plates. In the source study's methods: Without quality scores, immunoSEQ junctional reads could not be filtered like full-length reads. The method was immunoSEQ multiplex PCR; TCRdb's version includes in-frame clones alone and lacks a portion of them. D and trimming come from the DNA, and the V and J calls and clone size come from that table. Among about 490,000 clones listed, around 80% were seen once. Only a few counts were recorded for this clone. Its target is unknown. This sample includes further DNA sequences coding for the same CDR3.

The TCR sequence derives from a woman aged 35 to 49 in good health. Some clones in this sample may be carry-over from other donors' samples. The specimen sequenced was PBMCs. The chain joins TRBV7-9 to TRBJ2-2, with D perhaps assigned TRBD1 or TRBD2 (5 bases each). CDR3 sequence: CASSLGGTGELFF. DNA of the CDR3: TGTGCCAGCAGCTTAGGGGGGACCGGGGAGCTGTTTTTT.